This TCR beta chain is drawn from a study of a mutant IDH1 vaccine in newly diagnosed glioma. On the study more broadly: Weeks 1, 3, 5, 7, 11, 15, 19 and 23 were when patients received their eight vaccinations. Vaccines began 4-6 weeks after radiotherapy alone, or with temozolomide cycles. Among treated patients, around 60% were male and about 40% female, and mean age was 40.4 years. Most patients had radiochemotherapy with temozolomide before enrollment; others had one alone.

Germline assignment: CDR1 KGHSH and CDR2 LQKENI. V lost 0 bases and J lost 6, with 3 bases in between. The CDR3 contains 12 residues. As concerns this clone: Its antigen is not identified.

Time point in this sample: week 11, during vaccination. Doses comprised 300 ug of mutant IDH1 20-mer peptide each, plus topical imiquimod. Generated by immunoSEQ multiplex PCR, the TCRdb table keeps only in-frame clones and is missing some. The sample contains some 60,000 clones, 80% of which appear only once. The source is a man aged 45 to 65 with glioma. The starting material was PBMCs, obtained from a glioma patient whose treatment included an IDH1 peptide vaccine. The J gene is TRBJ2-1, the V gene TRBV18; D ambiguous. Written as DNA, the CDR3 is TGTGCCAGCTCACCACCGTCCAATGAGCAGTTCTTC. It is translated as CASSPPSNEQFF.